The clone carrying this T cell receptor (beta chain) was counted only a few times. Its antigen remains unidentified. This entry is derived from a study of T cells in Graves' hyperthyroidism and ophthalmopathy. Study as a whole: The blood sample was taken at first diagnosis, before treatment began. Study-level results: Most expanded thyroid clonotypes above 0.001 also appeared in blood.

Germline-derived CDR1 and CDR2 are SGHRS and YFSETQ. The length of the CDR3 is 14 residues. Losses at the gene ends were 3 bases for V and 12 bases for J; bases not matched to a gene: 12. Regions amplified from RNA transcripts were the TCR beta CDR3 regions. First-round RT-PCR targeting the TCR CDR3 was performed with the HTBI primer set. TCRdb called the multiplex PCR reads again in MiXCR, with one record for every CDR3 protein. Of over 300,000 distinct CDR3 sequences listed, approximately 15% were seen once; the top ten hold approximately 11%. The chain uses TRBV5-1 and TRBJ2-1; 7 bases map to TRBD1. Sequenced input: blood. The receptor comes from a woman in her sixties or seventies with Graves' hyperthyroidism. As DNA, the CDR3 is TGCGCCAGCAGCTCCGGACAGGCCTACATGGGGCAGTTCTTC. Its translation is CASSSGQAYMGQFF.